This T cell receptor beta chain appears in the sequencing data of a study of blood T cells in healthy people across ages. This clonotype was recorded many times. The V gene lost 0 bases and the J gene lost 3 bases, with 9 bases spanning the gap. The germline CDR1 and CDR2 sequences are LNHNV and YYDKDF (reference sequence). This CDR3 is built from 14 residues. A J-beta primer mix and a sample-barcoded 5' primer were used in a second PCR of about 7 to 11 cycles. TCRdb fed the 5' RACE reads into MiXCR, producing one record per CDR3 protein. The table lists 1.5 million to 2 million distinct CDR3 sequences, under 30% of them singletons. Each sample yielded at least 6 million isolated PBMCs.

Sequencing input: blood. The rearrangement joins TRBV15 to TRBJ2-7, with D perhaps matching TRBD1 (5 bases). The clonotype was recovered from a young woman in good health. CDR3 in DNA: TGTGCCACCAGCAGAGATCGGACATACTACGAGCAGTACTTC. Its protein is CATSRDRTYYEQYF.